Presented here are 21 T cell receptor beta chains from one specimen sequenced in a study of blood T cells in healthy people across ages. A second PCR, run for about 7 to 12 cycles, used a sample-barcoded 5' primer plus a J-beta primer mix. TCRdb ran MiXCR on the 5' RACE reads and lists one entry per CDR3 protein. The sample holds around 1.5 million distinct CDR3 sequences, around 59% seen once. What was sequenced was blood. Every receptor here comes from a man in his late teens or twenties in good health.

The rearrangement joins TRBV11-2 to TRBJ2-3, with D possibly TRBD2 on 6 matching bases. Between the trimmed V and J ends, which lost 11 bases and 1 base, there was a span of 13 bases. The CDR3 length is 13 residues. Germline lookup yields CDR1 SGHAT and CDR2 FQNNGV. The CDR3 DNA reads TGTGCCGCGGCGGGGCTTCGCACAGATACGCAGTATTTT. Protein product: CAAAGLRTDTQYF.

The chain joins TRBV11-2 to TRBJ2-5; D is tentatively TRBD1 or TRBD2 (5 bases each). V dropped 1 base and J dropped 10 bases, with 16 bases sitting between them. The CDR3 has 14 amino acids. Germline loops: CDR1 SGHAT, CDR2 FQNNGV. This chain's CDR3 is CASSLGASGDLQYF. The CDR3 DNA follows: TGTGCCAGCAGCTTAGGGGCTTCTGGGGACCTCCAGTACTTC.

The chain links TRBV12-3 or TRBV12-4 to TRBJ1-2, with D hard to call. V was cut by 6 bases and J by 4 bases, with 15 bases left in between. The CDR3 totals 14 residues. The CDR3 loop reads CASRREGASYGYTF. The CDR3, as DNA: TGTGCCAGCAGGCGCGAGGGCGCTTCCTATGGCTACACCTTC.

This clonotype was observed once. The chain uses TRBV4-1 and TRBJ1-1, with a possible D match to TRBD1 (5 bases). With 1 base removed from V and 1 base from J, the gap between germline ends came to 10 bases. The CDR3 runs to 15 residues. Germline CDR1 is MGHRA and CDR2 is YSYEKL. As DNA, the CDR3 is TGCGCCAGCAGCCAAGCTCCAGGGTCGAACACTGAAGCTTTCTTT. It is translated as CASSQAPGSNTEAFF.

The chain couples TRBV5-1 to TRBJ2-1, with D possibly matching TRBD2 (5 bases). Trimming pared 0 bases from V and 3 bases from J, leaving 13 bases between. Germline V lookup: CDR1 SGHRS, CDR2 YFSETQ. This CDR3 contains 16 residues. The CDR3 DNA reads as TGCGCCAGCAGCTTGGAAGGGCTCGAGGGCTACAATGAGCAGTTCTTC. Translation gives CASSLEGLEGYNEQFF.

This clonotype was picked up a small number of times. The chain employs TRBV21-1 and TRBJ2-4; TRBD1 is the table's D call, not checked against the DNA. TRBV21-1 is classified as a pseudogene. The CDR3 has 16 residues. The CDR3 here is CASSKLAGGGENIQYF. CDR3 in DNA: TGTGCCAGCAGCAAGTTGGCAGGGGGTGGGGAAAACATTCAGTACTTC.

The chain links TRBV28 to TRBJ2-3, with D tentatively TRBD2 (6 bases). CDR1 is MDHEN and CDR2 is SYDVKM in the germline V gene. V lost 5 bases to trimming and J lost 0 bases, with 12 bases between them. CDR3 size: 15 residues. The CDR3 DNA is TGTGCCAGCAGTATTCCGGGACTGAGCACAGATACGCAGTATTTT. This translates into CASSIPGLSTDTQYF.

The chain is built from TRBV11-3 and TRBJ2-1; maybe TRBD2 (5 bases). V was trimmed by 0 bases and J by 12 bases, leaving 15 bases between them. This CDR3 spans 14 amino acids. Germline lookup yields CDR1 SGHNT and CDR2 YENEEA. Written as DNA, the CDR3 is TGTGCCAGCAGCTTAGATCATGTACGGACTCCGCAGTTCTTC. Amino acids: CASSLDHVRTPQFF. Complete variable domain (other parts from reference TRBV11-3 and TRBJ2-1): EAGVVQSPRYKIIEKKQPVAFWCNPISGHNTLYWYLQNLGQGPELLIRYENEEAVDDSQLPKDRFSAERLKGVDSTLKIQPAELGDSAVYLCASSLDHVRTPQFFGPGTRLTVL.

The chain carries TRBV12-3 or TRBV12-4 and TRBJ1-5, with 10 bases identical to TRBD1. J gave up 1 base and V 6 bases, and 6 bases lay outside the gene matches. The CDR3 is 16 residues long. The CDR3 DNA follows: TGTGCCAGCAGCAAGACAGGGGGCGTGAGCAATCAGCCCCAGCATTTT. This translates into CASSKTGGVSNQPQHF.

The V gene is TRBV15, the J gene TRBJ2-7, with D uncertain. CDR1 LNHNV and CDR2 YYDKDF come from the germline V gene (reference sequence). Deletions cut 0 bases from V and 6 bases from J, with 3 bases between. There are 11 residues in the CDR3. CDR3 protein: CATSREREQYF. The CDR3 DNA reads as TGTGCCACCAGCAGAGAACGCGAGCAGTACTTC.

In this sample, this clonotype turned up many times. This chain links TRBV5-6 with TRBJ2-1; D may be TRBD1 or TRBD2 (5 bases each). V lost 0 bases to trimming and J lost 6 bases, with 10 bases between them. CDR1 and CDR2 from the germline V gene are SGHDT and YYEEEE. The CDR3 is 14 residues long. CDR3 sequence (DNA): TGTGCCAGCAGCTTGGAGGTCGGGGCCAATGAGCAGTTCTTC. Amino acid sequence: CASSLEVGANEQFF.

This clonotype was observed once. The V gene is TRBV12-3 or TRBV12-4, the J gene TRBJ2-3; D is perhaps TRBD1 or TRBD2 (5 bases each). This CDR3 spans 13 amino acids. V was cut by 1 base and J by 10 bases, with 12 bases left in between. In nucleotides, the CDR3 is TGTGCCAGCAGTTTAGGAGGGGCCTCGGCGCAGTATTTT. Translating it yields CASSLGGASAQYF.

The chain has TRBV14 and TRBJ1-2; D may be TRBD1 (5 bases). V was trimmed by 0 bases and J by 4 bases, leaving 15 bases between them. CDR1 is SGHDN, CDR2 FVKESK, per germline. The CDR3 runs 16 residues. The CDR3 DNA reads TGTGCCAGCAGCCAAGAATTCAAGGGGCCTGGCTATGGCTACACCTTC. The encoded protein is CASSQEFKGPGYGYTF.

This sequence joins TRBV4-3 and TRBJ2-7; the match to TRBD2 covers 9 bases. The J call may not be correct, given that the DNA end is closer to TRBJ2-5. In germline, CDR1 is LGHNA, CDR2 YSLEER. There are 17 residues in the CDR3. The CDR3 reads CASSQDLSGGHQETQYF. CDR3 sequence (DNA): TGCGCCAGCAGCCAAGATCTTAGCGGGGGTCACCAAGAGACCCAGTACTTC.

This clonotype was seen only once. This CDR3 is CASSYLDPSTDTQYF. CDR3 sequence (DNA): TGTGCCAGCAGTTACCTCGATCCGTCCACAGATACGCAGTATTTT. The V call is TRBV6-5, the J call TRBJ2-3; D remains ambiguous. Per the germline V gene, CDR1 is MNHEY and CDR2 is SVGAGI. The length of the CDR3 is 15 residues. Deletions cut 2 bases from V and 2 bases from J, with 11 bases between.

Only a few counts were recorded for this clonotype. The chain is built from TRBV20-1 and TRBJ2-3; 10 nucleotides match TRBD2. The junction had 5 bases not matched to a gene; V was cut back by 6 bases and J by 2 bases. The germline V gene encodes CDR1 DFQATT and CDR2 SNEGSKA (reference sequence). This CDR3 comprises 14 residues. Here the CDR3 DNA reads TGCAGTGCCGGAGCGGGGGGGAACACAGATACGCAGTATTTT. As protein: CSAGAGGNTDTQYF.

There are a few counts of this clonotype. The rearrangement joins TRBV5-5 to TRBJ2-6; D is unclear. CDR1 SGHKS and CDR2 YYEKEE come from the germline V gene (reference sequence). Trimming pared 9 bases from V and 6 bases from J, leaving 16 bases between. This CDR3 is built from 14 residues. The CDR3 is CATLDVGQANVLTF. The CDR3 nucleotides read TGTGCCACCCTAGACGTAGGGCAGGCCAACGTCCTGACTTTC.

This clonotype was seen a few times. The chain uses TRBV7-2 and TRBJ1-1; 7 bases agree with TRBD1. Germline CDR1 SGHTA, CDR2 FQGNSA. This CDR3 is 14 amino acids long. Trimming at V came to 5 bases and at J to 1 base, leaving 4 bases not matched to a gene. The CDR3 sequence is CASSPQGENTEAFF. The DNA for the CDR3 is TGTGCCAGCAGCCCCCAGGGGGAGAACACTGAAGCTTTCTTT.

This chain links TRBV6-5 with TRBJ2-3, with 9 bases aligning to TRBD1. V lost 2 bases, J lost 5 bases, and 8 bases stayed unmatched. The length of the CDR3 is 16 residues. Per germline, CDR1 MNHEY and CDR2 SVGAGI. The CDR3 sequence is CASSYNTGGVEDTQYF. CDR3 nucleotide sequence: TGTGCCAGCAGTTACAATACAGGGGGCGTTGAAGATACGCAGTATTTT.

This chain links TRBV27 with TRBJ2-1; 7 nucleotides line up with TRBD1. Per the germline V gene, CDR1 is MNHEY and CDR2 is SMNVEV (reference sequence). There are 15 residues in the CDR3. The ends lost 6 bases at V and 7 bases at J; junction bases unmatched: 12. The CDR3 region is CASSKGDPGGNEQFF. Here the CDR3 DNA reads TGTGCCAGCAGCAAGGGGGACCCAGGGGGAAATGAGCAGTTCTTC.

The V call is TRBV28, the J call TRBJ2-7, with 7 nucleotides matching TRBD1. The CDR3 is 14 residues long. Germline CDR1 is MDHEN and CDR2 is SYDVKM. Losses at the gene ends were 11 bases for V and 0 bases for J; bases not matched to a gene: 10. The CDR3 nucleotides are TGTGCCTGTCAGGACAGGCGAAGCTCCTACGAGCAGTACTTC. As protein: CACQDRRSSYEQYF.